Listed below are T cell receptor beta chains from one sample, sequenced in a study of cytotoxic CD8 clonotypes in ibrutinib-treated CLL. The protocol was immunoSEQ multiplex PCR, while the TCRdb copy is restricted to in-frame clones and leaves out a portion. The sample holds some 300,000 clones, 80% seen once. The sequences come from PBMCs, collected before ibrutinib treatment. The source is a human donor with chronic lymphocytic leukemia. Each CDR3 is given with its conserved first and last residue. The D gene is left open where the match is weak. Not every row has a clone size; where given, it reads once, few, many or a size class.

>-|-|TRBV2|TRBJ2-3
TGTGCCAGCAGTGAAGTTGGTCGCACAGATACGCAGTATTTT
CASSEVGRTDTQYF
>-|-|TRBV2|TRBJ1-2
TGTGCCAGCATTCAAGCCAGACGGGTTGATGGCTACACCTTC
CASIQARRVDGYTF
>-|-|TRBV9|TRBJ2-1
TGTGCCAGCAGCGTCTACGCAACAGGGAGCGCCTACAATGAGCAGTTCTTC
CASSVYATGSAYNEQFF
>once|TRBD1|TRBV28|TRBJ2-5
TGTGCCAGCAGCCTAACAGGGGGTATCGTGGAGACCCAGTACTTC
CASSLTGGIVETQYF
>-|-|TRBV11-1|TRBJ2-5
TGTGCCAGCAGAAAGACAGGGAGGAATATGGGGACCCAGTACTTC
CASRKTGRNMGTQYF
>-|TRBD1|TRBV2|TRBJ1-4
TGTGCCAGCAGTGGACAGGGGGCGGCTAATGAAAAACTGTTTTTT
CASSGQGAANEKLFF
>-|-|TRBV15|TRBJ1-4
TGTGCCACCAGTGAGTACGCCGCAACTAATGAAAAACTGTTTTTT
CATSEYAATNEKLFF
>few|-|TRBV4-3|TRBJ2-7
TGCGCCAGCAGCCAGGGCGTCTCCTACGAGCAGTACTTC
CASSQGVSYEQYF
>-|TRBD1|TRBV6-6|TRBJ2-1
TGTGCCAGCAGTGTGGACAGGGGCAATGAGCAGTTCTTC
CASSVDRGNEQFF
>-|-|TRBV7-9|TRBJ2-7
TGTGCCAGCAGCTTATCCTACCACGAGCAGTACTTC
CASSLSYHEQYF
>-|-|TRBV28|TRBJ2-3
TGTGCCAGCAGTTTGTTCGCCGGGACACCCATCTATACGCAGTATTTT
CASSLFAGTPIYTQYF
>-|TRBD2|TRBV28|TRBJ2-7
TGTGCCAGCAGTTTAGCTAGCGGGGCGTACTACGAGCAGTACTTC
CASSLASGAYYEQYF
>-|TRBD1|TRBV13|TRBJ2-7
TGTGCCAGCAGCCACCGACAGGGGCTGGGGGAGCAGTACTTC
CASSHRQGLGEQYF
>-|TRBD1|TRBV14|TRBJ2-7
TGTGCCAGCAGCCATATTCCGGGACAGGGCTACTCCTACGAGCAGTACTTC
CASSHIPGQGYSYEQYF
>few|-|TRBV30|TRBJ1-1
TGTGCCTGGAGTCTTCGGGCAGGAGGCACTGAAGCTTTCTTT
CAWSLRAGGTEAFF
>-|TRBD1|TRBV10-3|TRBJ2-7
TGTGCCATCACCAAAGACAGGGGCGACGAGCAGTACTTC
CAITKDRGDEQYF
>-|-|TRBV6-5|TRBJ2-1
TGTGCCAGCAGGCGGACCATCTACAATGAGCAGTTCTTC
CASRRTIYNEQFF
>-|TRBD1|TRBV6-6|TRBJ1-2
TGTGCCAGCAGCCCCGCGGACAGGGCTAACTATGGCTACACCTTC
CASSPADRANYGYTF
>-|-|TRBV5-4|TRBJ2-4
TGTGCCAGCAGCACAAGGACGGGCAGAGACATTCAGTACTTC
CASSTRTGRDIQYF
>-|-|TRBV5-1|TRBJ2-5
TGCGCCAGCAGCTCGTCGAGGGACCTCCAAGAGACCCAGTACTTC
CASSSSRDLQETQYF
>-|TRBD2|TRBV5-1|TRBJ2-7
TGCGCCAGCAGCCTTCGACTAGCCACCTACGAGCAGTACTTC
CASSLRLATYEQYF
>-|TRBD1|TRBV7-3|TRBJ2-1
TGTGCCAGCAGTATACAGGGGGCGAGAAATGAGCAGTTCTTC
CASSIQGARNEQFF
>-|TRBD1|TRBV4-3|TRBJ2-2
TGCGCCAGCAGCCAAGATTTCAGGGGGCGCCTTGGGGAGCTGTTTTTT
CASSQDFRGRLGELFF
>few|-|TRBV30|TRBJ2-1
TGTGCCTGGTGGGGGGCAAGAGGGCATGAGCAGTTCTTC
CAWWGARGHEQFF
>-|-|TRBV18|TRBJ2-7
TGTGCCAGCTCAAGACTAGACACCTCCTACGAGCAGTACTTC
CASSRLDTSYEQYF
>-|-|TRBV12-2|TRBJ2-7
TGTGCAAGTCGCTTATGTCGCCAGAGTCCCTACGAGCAGTACTTC
CASRLCRQSPYEQYF
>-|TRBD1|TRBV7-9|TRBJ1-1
TGTGCCAGCAGCCCCAAGGGGGCATTTCCTGAAGCTTTCTTT
CASSPKGAFPEAFF
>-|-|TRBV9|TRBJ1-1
TGTGCCAGCAGCGTGACCGGAGGGCACACTGAAGCTTTCTTT
CASSVTGGHTEAFF
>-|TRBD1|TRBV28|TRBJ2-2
TGTGCCAGCAGTTCTCCGGGACAGGGAGCAACCGGGGAGCTGTTTTTT
CASSSPGQGATGELFF
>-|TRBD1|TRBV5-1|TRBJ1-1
TGCGCCAGCAGCGCAAGACAGGGGGCGCGGGCTGAAGCTTTCTTT
CASSARQGARAEAFF
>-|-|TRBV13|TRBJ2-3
TGTGCCAGCAGCTTAGGCTCAGTAGATACGCAGTATTTT
CASSLGSVDTQYF
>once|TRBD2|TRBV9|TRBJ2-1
TGTGCCAGCAGCGTGTCCTTGGCTAGCGGGATTTACAATGAGCAGTTCTTC
CASSVSLASGIYNEQFF
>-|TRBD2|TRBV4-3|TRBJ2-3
TGCGCCAGCAGCCAAGATTCTAGCGGGTCGACAGATACGCAGTATTTT
CASSQDSSGSTDTQYF
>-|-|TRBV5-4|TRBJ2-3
TGTGCCAGCAGCTCCATCGATAGCAGTTATACGCAGTATTTT
CASSSIDSSYTQYF
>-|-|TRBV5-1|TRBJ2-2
TGCGCCAGCAGCTTTGAGGGAGCGCGGGCGGGGGAGCTGTTTTTT
CASSFEGARAGELFF